The clone carrying this T cell receptor (beta chain) was detected only once. Other nucleotide sequences in the sample specify the same CDR3. This sample is drawn from a study of blood T cell repertoires in COVID-19. Study-level information: Researchers got acute and convalescent COVID-19 samples from the United States, Italy and Spain.

As handled by the study authors: How many nucleated cells were present was estimated from reference gene primer amplification. This table comes from immunoSEQ multiplex PCR, and its TCRdb copy is limited to in-frame clones, with some not included. V and J calls and clone size are as listed in that table; D and trimming were resolved from the DNA. This sample yields about 27,000 clones, of which approximately 84% are seen a single time; about 39% belongs to the top ten. The CDR3 has 15 residues. From germline, CDR1 is SGHNT and CDR2 YYREEE (reference sequence). V was pared by 3 bases and J by 3 bases, with 3 bases of the junction left unmatched.

The sample consisted of peripheral blood. The chain couples TRBV5-4 to TRBJ2-3; 11 nucleotides agree with TRBD2. This sequence originates from a woman aged 80 or over with acute or convalescent COVID-19. The CDR3 here is CASSWGTSGTDTQYF. The CDR3 region has the DNA TGTGCCAGCAGCTGGGGGACTAGCGGAACAGATACGCAGTATTTT. Based on the CDR3 plus reference TRBV5-4 and TRBJ2-3, the full variable domain is ETGVTQSPTHLIKTRGQQVTLRCSSQSGHNTVSWYQQALGQGPQFIFQYYREEENGRGNFPPRFSGLQFPNYSSELNVNALELDDSALYLCASSWGTSGTDTQYFGPGTRLTVL.